These 2 T cell receptor beta chains originate from one sample sequenced in a study of OX40 agonist ivuxolimab in advanced cancers. Measured with immunoSEQ multiplex PCR; TCRdb has only the in-frame clones, and not every one. The data show over 95,000 clones, about 79% seen once. The material sequenced was CD4+ or CD8+ T cells sorted from blood, taken in a trial of the OX40 agonist ivuxolimab. All receptors derive from an adult with an advanced solid tumor such as melanoma, head and neck, liver or kidney cancer.

The J gene is TRBJ1-3, the V gene TRBV7-9, with TRBD1 matching over 8 bases. CDR1 and CDR2 (germline): SEHNR, FQNEAQ (reference sequence). J was trimmed by 4 bases and V by 5 bases; bases with no gene match: 13. The CDR3 covers 17 residues. This CDR3 is CASSPMGRDRFGNTIYF. CDR3 DNA sequence: TGTGCCAGCAGCCCAATGGGCCGGGACAGGTTCGGAAACACCATATATTTT.

This chain joins TRBV28 and TRBJ1-1, with TRBD1 as a possible D gene (5 bases). The V end lost 4 bases, the J end lost 5 bases, and 17 bases lay between the germline ends. CDR1 MDHEN and CDR2 SYDVKM come from the germline V gene. This CDR3 spans 15 amino acids. The CDR3 nucleotides read TGTGCCAGCAGTTCAATTAAAATAAGGGGTACTGAAGCTTTCTTT. This codes for CASSSIKIRGTEAFF.